What follows are 19 T cell receptor beta chains derived from one specimen sequenced in a study of OX40 agonist ivuxolimab in advanced cancers. TCRdb's table, derived via immunoSEQ multiplex PCR, lists solely in-frame clones and lacks some. The sample consists of tens of thousands of clones, more than 75% of them appearing once. Sequencing was performed on CD4+ or CD8+ T cells sorted from blood, taken in a trial of the OX40 agonist ivuxolimab. The source of these receptors is an adult with an advanced solid tumor such as melanoma, head and neck, liver or kidney cancer.

The chain uses TRBV27 and TRBJ2-1; tentatively, D is TRBD2 (6 bases). In germline, CDR1 is MNHEY, CDR2 SMNVEV (reference sequence). V was shortened by 7 bases and J by 7 bases, with 20 bases between the two germline ends. The CDR3 covers 15 residues. For the CDR3, the DNA is TGTGCCAGCACCCCAGACGGGAGCTCGAGGAATGAGCAGTTCTTC. Its translation: CASTPDGSSRNEQFF.

The V and J genes are TRBV2 and TRBJ2-5; 7 bases agree with TRBD2. The CDR3 has 15 amino acids. From germline, CDR1 is SNHLY and CDR2 FYNNEI. J lost 2 bases, V lost 5 bases, and 8 bases had no gene match. The CDR3 DNA reads TGTGCCAGCAGTCTCCGGGACTATAGGCAAGAGACCCAGTACTTC. This codes for CASSLRDYRQETQYF.

The chain is built from TRBV10-3 and TRBJ2-1; D not certain. There are 11 residues in the CDR3. Germline CDR1 and CDR2: ENHRY and SYGVKD. The V and J ends lost 10 bases and 7 bases respectively, with 11 bases between them. Here the CDR3 reads CATRRENEQFF. CDR3 coding DNA: TGTGCCACCCGGCGAGAAAATGAGCAGTTCTTC.

The rearrangement uses TRBV2 and TRBJ2-1; TRBD1 might be the D (5 bases). The germline CDR1 and CDR2 sequences are SNHLY and FYNNEI. Trimming pared 6 bases from V and 0 bases from J, leaving 9 bases between. This CDR3 spans 14 amino acids. The chain's CDR3 is CASRDSISYNEQFF. The CDR3 DNA reads as TGTGCCAGCAGAGACAGCATCTCCTACAATGAGCAGTTCTTC. The variable domain in full, with the rest retrieved from reference TRBV2 and TRBJ2-1, is EPEVTQTPSHQVTQMGQEVILRCVPISNHLYFYWYRQILGQKVEFLVSFYNNEISEKSEIFDDQFSVERPDGSNFTLKIRSTKLEDSAMYFCASRDSISYNEQFFGPGTRLTVL.

V usage is TRBV2 and J usage is TRBJ1-1; D remains ambiguous. Trimming stripped 3 bases from V and 8 bases from J, with 13 bases between. Germline loops: CDR1 SNHLY, CDR2 FYNNEI. The CDR3 contains 13 residues. CDR3 region: CASSDLRAGEAFF. The CDR3 nucleotides are TGTGCCAGCAGTGACCTAAGGGCGGGAGAAGCTTTCTTT.

The DNA for the CDR3 is TGTGCCAGCAGTTCTGGGGCGGGAGGCGCCTACGAGCAGTACTTC. Amino acid sequence: CASSSGAGGAYEQYF. V gene TRBV6-5 combines with J gene TRBJ2-7; 8 nucleotides match TRBD2. The CDR3 spans 15 residues. The germline V gene has CDR1 MNHEY and CDR2 SVGAGI. The V segment lost 4 bases and the J segment 2 bases; nucleotides outside the gene matches: 7.

This chain joins TRBV29-1 and TRBJ1-2; D gene uncertain. The CDR3 is made up of 12 amino acids. CDR1 SQVTM and CDR2 ANQGSEA come from the germline V gene. V was trimmed by 8 bases and J by 3 bases, leaving 13 bases between them. Here the CDR3 DNA reads TGCAGCTCATCTGACGGGGACTATGGCTACACCTTC. Translated: CSSSDGDYGYTF.

The V call is TRBV6-5, the J call TRBJ2-5; 9 bases fit TRBD1. Trimming cost V 0 bases and J 5 bases; bases outside gene matches: 7. CDR1 is MNHEY, CDR2 SVGAGI, per germline. The CDR3 loop spans 16 amino acids. The CDR3: CASSYSSTGGRETQYF. CDR3 sequence (DNA): TGTGCCAGCAGTTACTCGTCTACAGGGGGCAGGGAGACCCAGTACTTC.

The chain employs TRBV7-8 and TRBJ1-2; the D is unclear. The germline gives CDR1 SGHVS, CDR2 FQNEAQ. Trimming left V 4 bases short and J 2 bases short, with 14 bases between. The CDR3 is 15 residues long. Here the CDR3 DNA reads TGTGCCAGCAGCTGGTCCGCGGCGGTAAACTATGGCTACACCTTC. This translates into CASSWSAAVNYGYTF.

The chain has TRBV5-1 and TRBJ2-7; either TRBD1 or TRBD2 may supply D (5 bases each). The CDR3 has 15 residues. V was pared by 0 bases and J by 7 bases, with 17 bases between. CDR1 is SGHRS, CDR2 YFSETQ, per germline. The CDR3 coding sequence is TGCGCCAGCAGCTTGGCAGGGCCGGGTACGGGAGAGCAGTACTTC. Protein product: CASSLAGPGTGEQYF. Full variable domain (remainder filled in from reference TRBV5-1 and TRBJ2-7): KAGVTQTPRYLIKTRGQQVTLSCSPISGHRSVSWYQQTPGQGLQFLFEYFSETQRNKGNFPGRFSGRQFSNSRSEMNVSTLELGDSALYLCASSLAGPGTGEQYFGPGTRLTVT.

This clone was picked up a small number of times. The rearrangement joins TRBV4-1 to TRBJ1-4; D is perhaps TRBD1 (5 bases). CDR1 is MGHRA and CDR2 is YSYEKL in the germline V gene. This CDR3 region has 18 residues. V lost 2 bases and J 3 bases, leaving 19 bases between the germline ends. Here the CDR3 DNA reads TGCGCCAGCAGCCAACCCCTAAGGGGAGGGTGGGCTAATGAAAAACTGTTTTTT. Translated: CASSQPLRGGWANEKLFF.

The chain combines TRBV4-1 with TRBJ1-4; D unresolved. Trimming took 1 base from V and 4 from J, leaving 13 bases between them. The CDR3 is 16 residues long. Germline V gives CDR1 MGHRA, CDR2 YSYEKL. CDR3 loop: CASSQVSARGNEKLFF. In DNA form, the CDR3 reads TGCGCCAGCAGCCAAGTTTCGGCCAGAGGTAATGAAAAACTGTTTTTT.

The rearrangement uses TRBV5-1 and TRBJ2-1, with D tentatively TRBD1 (5 bases). Germline CDR1 reads SGHRS; CDR2 reads YFSETQ. CDR3 length: 16 residues. The ends were cut back, 4 bases at V and 6 bases at J, with 20 bases in the middle. CDR3 loop: CASSQEQDAWVNEQFF. CDR3 bases: TGCGCCAGCAGCCAGGAACAGGATGCCTGGGTCAATGAGCAGTTCTTC.

This clone has only one observation. CDR3 sequence (DNA): TGCAGCGCCAAAAGGGGAACCGGGACTGAAGCTTTCTTT. It yields the protein CSAKRGTGTEAFF. The chain has TRBV29-1 and TRBJ1-1; a weak D match, TRBD1 (5 bases). The CDR3 has 13 amino acids. V lost 7 bases to trimming and J lost 5 bases, with 17 bases between them. The germline gives CDR1 SQVTM, CDR2 ANQGSEA.

The genes are TRBV29-1 and TRBJ2-5; possible D gene TRBD2, 5 bases. Trimming removed 7 bases from V and 5 bases from J, with 14 bases in between. The CDR3 has 12 amino acids. The V gene's germline CDR1 is SQVTM and CDR2 ANQGSEA. The CDR3 nucleotides are TGCAGCGGTGACACGGGGTCCGAGACCCAGTACTTC. Protein product: CSGDTGSETQYF. Drawing the rest from reference TRBV29-1 and TRBJ2-5, the complete variable domain is SAVISQKPSRDICQRGTSLTIQCQVDSQVTMMFWYRQQPGQSLTLIATANQGSEATYESGFVIDKFPISRPNLTFSTLTVSNMSPEDSSIYLCSGDTGSETQYFGPGTRLLVL.

This clone has just one count. The chain joins TRBV21-1 to TRBJ2-7; the table calls TRBD1, which could not be checked here. TRBV21-1 is marked as a pseudogene. The CDR3 sequence is 17 residues long. The CDR3: CASSKKLTEKASYEQYF. In DNA, the CDR3 is TGTGCCAGCAGCAAAAAACTGACAGAAAAGGCCTCCTACGAGCAGTACTTC.

This clone was recorded once. The rearrangement links TRBV19 to TRBJ1-2; D remains unclear. The CDR3 consists of 15 residues. Germline V gives CDR1 LNHDA, CDR2 SQIVND (reference sequence). The V and J ends lost 2 bases and 0 bases respectively, with 10 bases between them. CDR3 bases: TGTGCCAGTAGTATATCCCGACGGACTAACTATGGCTACACCTTC. Its protein product is CASSISRRTNYGYTF.

This chain links TRBV20-1 with TRBJ2-1; D is possibly TRBD1 (5 bases). The CDR3 is 11 amino acids. V was clipped by 5 bases and J by 6 bases, with 8 bases between them. CDR1 and CDR2 (germline): DFQATT, SNEGSKA (reference sequence). The CDR3 reads CSASQGNEQFF. CDR3 DNA sequence: TGCAGTGCTTCCCAGGGCAATGAGCAGTTCTTC.

V is TRBV7-9 and J is TRBJ2-4; D might be TRBD2 (5 bases). Germline values: CDR1 SEHNR, CDR2 FQNEAQ (reference sequence). Trimming stripped 1 base from V and 7 bases from J, with 20 bases between. This CDR3 region has 17 residues. The CDR3 region is CASSLERREFARNIQYF. The CDR3 DNA sequence: TGTGCCAGCAGCTTAGAGAGACGGGAATTTGCTCGGAACATTCAGTACTTC. Together with reference TRBV7-9 and TRBJ2-4, the CDR3 gives the full variable domain: DTGVSQNPRHKITKRGQNVTFRCDPISEHNRLYWYRQTLGQGPEFLTYFQNEAQLEKSRLLSDRFSAERPKGSFSTLEIQRTEQGDSAMYLCASSLERREFARNIQYFGAGTRLSVL.